This TCR beta chain derives from a study of blood T cells in healthy people across ages. V dropped 4 bases and J dropped 9 bases, with 19 bases sitting between them. The CDR3 extends over 15 amino acids. Per germline, CDR1 SGHDN and CDR2 FVKESK. On this clonotype itself: Its antigen is currently unknown.

Study-level points and caveats: A greater number of naive CD4+ cells and higher diversity distinguished long-lived donors from aged donors.

The second PCR ran roughly 7 to 12 cycles with a sample-barcoded 5' primer and J-beta primers. Each single sample gave us at least 2.5 million CDR3-containing paired-end reads. TCRdb independently ran MiXCR on the 5' RACE reads; one entry per CDR3 protein. This sample has some 670,000 distinct CDR3 sequences, with roughly half found just once. Sample: blood. This sequence was found in a woman of 80 years or more in good health. The chain joins TRBV14 to TRBJ2-1; D is unresolved. The CDR3 sequence: CASSPRVSYNGEQFF. CDR3 DNA: TGTGCCAGCAGCCCACGAGTCTCTTACAACGGTGAGCAGTTCTTC.